Reported below is one TCR beta chain. Its antigen is unidentified. This specimen comes from a study of OX40 agonist ivuxolimab in advanced cancers. Study background: Patients were treated with ivuxolimab, an agonistic anti-OX40 (CD134) antibody. Partial responses were seen in three patients, one with hepatocellular carcinoma and two with cutaneous melanoma.

The table came from immunoSEQ multiplex PCR; TCRdb's copy has only in-frame clones and leaves some out. The top ten clones hold 0.15% to 0.2% of a sample with more than 95,000 clones, approximately 93% of them seen once. Study-level points and caveats: There were, on average, more expanded clones in CD8+ T cells than in CD4+.

J gave up 2 bases and V 7 bases, and 7 bases lay outside the gene matches. This CDR3 has 15 amino acids. Germline CDR1 is SGHTA and CDR2 is FQGTGA. The chain links TRBV7-3 to TRBJ2-2; 7 bases agree with TRBD1. This specimen consisted of CD4+ or CD8+ T cells sorted from blood, obtained in a trial of the OX40 agonist ivuxolimab. This receptor was taken from an adult with an advanced solid tumor such as melanoma, head and neck, liver or kidney cancer. The CDR3 here is CASNDGDSNTGELFF. CDR3 DNA sequence: TGTGCCAGCAATGACGGGGACAGTAACACCGGGGAGCTGTTTTTT.